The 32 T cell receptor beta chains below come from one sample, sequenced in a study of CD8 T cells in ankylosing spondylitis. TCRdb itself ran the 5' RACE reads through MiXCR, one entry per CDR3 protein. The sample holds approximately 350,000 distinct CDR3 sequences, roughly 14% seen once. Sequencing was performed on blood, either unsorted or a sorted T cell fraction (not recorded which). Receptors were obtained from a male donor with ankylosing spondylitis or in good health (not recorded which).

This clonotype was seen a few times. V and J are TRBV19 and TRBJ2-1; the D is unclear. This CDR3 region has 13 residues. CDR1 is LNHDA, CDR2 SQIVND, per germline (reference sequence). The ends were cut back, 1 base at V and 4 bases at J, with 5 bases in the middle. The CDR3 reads CASSIGLYNEQFF. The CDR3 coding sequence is TGTGCCAGTAGTATAGGGTTGTACAATGAGCAGTTCTTC.

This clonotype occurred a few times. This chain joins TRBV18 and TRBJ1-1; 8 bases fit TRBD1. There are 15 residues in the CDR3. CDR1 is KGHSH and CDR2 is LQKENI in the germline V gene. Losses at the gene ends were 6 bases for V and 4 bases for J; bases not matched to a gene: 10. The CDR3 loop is CASSLTGGGGTEAFF. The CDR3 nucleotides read TGTGCCAGCTCCCTCACAGGGGGTGGTGGCACTGAAGCTTTCTTT.

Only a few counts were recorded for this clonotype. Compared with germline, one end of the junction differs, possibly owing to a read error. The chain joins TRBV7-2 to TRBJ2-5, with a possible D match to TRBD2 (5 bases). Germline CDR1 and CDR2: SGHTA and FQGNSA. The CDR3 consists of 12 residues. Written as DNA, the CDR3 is TGTGCCAGCAGCTTTAATGGAGGATTAAGGAACTTC. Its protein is CASSFNGGLRNF.

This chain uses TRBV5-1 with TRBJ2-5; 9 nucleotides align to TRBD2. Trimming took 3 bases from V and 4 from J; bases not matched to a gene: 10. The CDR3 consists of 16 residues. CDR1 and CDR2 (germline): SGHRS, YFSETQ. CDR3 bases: TGCGCCAGCAGCTCCGGGCAACTAGCGGGCTTAGAGACCCAGTACTTC. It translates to CASSSGQLAGLETQYF.

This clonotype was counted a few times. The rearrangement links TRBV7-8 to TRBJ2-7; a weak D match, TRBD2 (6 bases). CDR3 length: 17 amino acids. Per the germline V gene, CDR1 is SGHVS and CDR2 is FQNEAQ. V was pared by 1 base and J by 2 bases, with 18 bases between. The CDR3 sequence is CASSLVGASAQPYEQYF. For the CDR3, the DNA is TGTGCCAGCAGCTTAGTAGGGGCTAGCGCCCAACCCTACGAGCAGTACTTC.

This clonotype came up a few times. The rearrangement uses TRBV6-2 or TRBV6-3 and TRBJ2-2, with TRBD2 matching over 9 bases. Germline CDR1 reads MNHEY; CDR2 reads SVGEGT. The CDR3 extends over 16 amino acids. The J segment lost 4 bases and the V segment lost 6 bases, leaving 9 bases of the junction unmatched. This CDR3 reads CASSRPSGRITGELFF. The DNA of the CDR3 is TGTGCCAGCAGCCGACCAAGCGGGAGGATCACCGGGGAGCTGTTTTTT.

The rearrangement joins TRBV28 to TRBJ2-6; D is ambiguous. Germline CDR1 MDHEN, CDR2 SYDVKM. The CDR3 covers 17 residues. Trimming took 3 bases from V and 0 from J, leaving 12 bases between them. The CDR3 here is CASSFRGRFSGANVLTF. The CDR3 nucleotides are TGTGCCAGCAGTTTTCGCGGCAGGTTCTCTGGGGCCAACGTCCTGACTTTC. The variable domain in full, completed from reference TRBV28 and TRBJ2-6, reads DVKVTQSSRYLVKRTGEKVFLECVQDMDHENMFWYRQDPGLGLRLIYFSYDVKMKEKGDIPEGYSVSREKKERFSLILESASTNQTSMYLCASSFRGRFSGANVLTFGAGSRLTVL.

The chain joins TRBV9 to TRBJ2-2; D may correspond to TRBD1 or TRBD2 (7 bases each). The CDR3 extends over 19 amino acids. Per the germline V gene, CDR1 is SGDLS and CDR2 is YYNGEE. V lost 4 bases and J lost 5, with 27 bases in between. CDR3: CASSPRGGSSGWTTGELFF. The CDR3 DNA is TGTGCCAGCAGCCCCAGGGGGGGCAGCTCGGGGTGGACTACCGGGGAGCTGTTTTTT.

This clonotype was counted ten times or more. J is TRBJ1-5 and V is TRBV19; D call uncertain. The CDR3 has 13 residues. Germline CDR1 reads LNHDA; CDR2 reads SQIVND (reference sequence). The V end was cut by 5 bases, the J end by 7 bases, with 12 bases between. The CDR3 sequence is CASSPGGGQPQHF. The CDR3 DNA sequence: TGTGCCAGTAGTCCCGGAGGTGGGCAGCCCCAGCATTTT.

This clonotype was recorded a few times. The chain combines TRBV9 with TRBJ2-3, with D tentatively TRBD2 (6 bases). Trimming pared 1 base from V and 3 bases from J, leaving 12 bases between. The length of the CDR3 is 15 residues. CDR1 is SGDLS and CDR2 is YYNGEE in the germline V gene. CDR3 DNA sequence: TGTGCCAGCAGCGTATTAGCGGCAGTAACAGATACGCAGTATTTT. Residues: CASSVLAAVTDTQYF.

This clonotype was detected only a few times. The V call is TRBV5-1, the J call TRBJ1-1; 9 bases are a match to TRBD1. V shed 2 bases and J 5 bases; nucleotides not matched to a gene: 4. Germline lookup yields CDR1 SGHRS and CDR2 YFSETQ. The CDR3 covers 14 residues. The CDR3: CASSLQGAQTEAFF. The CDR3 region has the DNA TGCGCCAGCAGCTTACAGGGGGCCCAGACTGAAGCTTTCTTT.

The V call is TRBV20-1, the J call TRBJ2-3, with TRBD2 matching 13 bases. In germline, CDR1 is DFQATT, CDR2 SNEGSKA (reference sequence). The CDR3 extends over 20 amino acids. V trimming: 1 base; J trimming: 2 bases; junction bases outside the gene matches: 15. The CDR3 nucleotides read TGCAGTGCTAGAGGGGTTCCGAGACTAGCGGGGGGCCGCGACACAGATACGCAGTATTTT. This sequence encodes CSARGVPRLAGGRDTDTQYF.

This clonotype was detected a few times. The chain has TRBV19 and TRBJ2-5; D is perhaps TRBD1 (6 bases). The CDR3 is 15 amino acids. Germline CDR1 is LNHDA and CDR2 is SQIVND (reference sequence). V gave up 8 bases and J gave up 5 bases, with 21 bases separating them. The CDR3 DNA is TGTGCCAGTTCCAGGATGGGACAATCTTGGGAGACCCAGTACTTC. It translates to CASSRMGQSWETQYF.

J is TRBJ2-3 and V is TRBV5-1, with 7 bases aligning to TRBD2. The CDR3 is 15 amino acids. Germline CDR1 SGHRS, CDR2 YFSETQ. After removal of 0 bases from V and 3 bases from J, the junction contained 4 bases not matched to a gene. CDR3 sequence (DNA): TGCGCCAGCAGCTTGGGTAGGGGAGGGACAGATACGCAGTATTTT. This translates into CASSLGRGGTDTQYF.

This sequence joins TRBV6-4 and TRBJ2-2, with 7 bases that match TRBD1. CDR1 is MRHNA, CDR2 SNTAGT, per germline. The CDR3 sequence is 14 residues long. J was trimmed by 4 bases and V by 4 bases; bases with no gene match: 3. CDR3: CASSGGTATGELFF. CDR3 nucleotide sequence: TGTGCCAGCAGTGGAGGGACAGCCACCGGGGAGCTGTTTTTT.

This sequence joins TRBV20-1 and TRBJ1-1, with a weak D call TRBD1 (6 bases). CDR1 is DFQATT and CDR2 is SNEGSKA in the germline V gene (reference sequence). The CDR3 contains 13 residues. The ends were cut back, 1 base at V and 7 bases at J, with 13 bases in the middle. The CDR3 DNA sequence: TGCAGTGCTAGAGCCGGGGGGGGCGGTGAAGCTTTCTTT. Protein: CSARAGGGGEAFF.

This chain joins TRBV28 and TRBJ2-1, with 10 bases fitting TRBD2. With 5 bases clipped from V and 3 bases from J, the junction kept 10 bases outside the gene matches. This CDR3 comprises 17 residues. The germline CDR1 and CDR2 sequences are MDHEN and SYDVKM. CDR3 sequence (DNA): TGTGCCAGCAGTCCGGCTAGCGGGAGCCCCGGCTACAATGAGCAGTTCTTC. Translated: CASSPASGSPGYNEQFF.

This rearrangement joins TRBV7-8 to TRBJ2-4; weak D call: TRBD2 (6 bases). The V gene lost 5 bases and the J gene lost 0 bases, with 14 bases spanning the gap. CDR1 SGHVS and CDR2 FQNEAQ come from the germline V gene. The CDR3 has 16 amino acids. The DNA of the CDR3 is TGTGCCAGCAGCCGGGACTCAATCCTAGCCAAAAACATTCAGTACTTC. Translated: CASSRDSILAKNIQYF.

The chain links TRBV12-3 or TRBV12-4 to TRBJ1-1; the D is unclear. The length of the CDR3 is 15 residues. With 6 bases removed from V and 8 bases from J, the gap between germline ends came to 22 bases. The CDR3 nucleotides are TGTGCCAGCAGCCCCCGAACAGCCTACACCAGCGAAGCTTTCTTT. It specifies CASSPRTAYTSEAFF.

The CDR3 region has the DNA TGCAGTGCTGGAACGGACTACGAGCAGTACTTC. Translating gives CSAGTDYEQYF. This sequence joins TRBV20-1 and TRBJ2-7; no reliable D call. The V end was cut by 5 bases, the J end by 3 bases, with 8 bases between. The CDR3 sequence is 11 residues long. Germline V gene lookup returns CDR1 DFQATT and CDR2 SNEGSKA (reference sequence).

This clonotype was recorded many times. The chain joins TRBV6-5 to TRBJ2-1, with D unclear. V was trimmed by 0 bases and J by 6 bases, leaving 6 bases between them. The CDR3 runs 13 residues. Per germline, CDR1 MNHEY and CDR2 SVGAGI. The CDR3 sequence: CASSYSGRNEQFF. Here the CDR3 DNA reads TGTGCCAGCAGTTACTCGGGCCGCAATGAGCAGTTCTTC.

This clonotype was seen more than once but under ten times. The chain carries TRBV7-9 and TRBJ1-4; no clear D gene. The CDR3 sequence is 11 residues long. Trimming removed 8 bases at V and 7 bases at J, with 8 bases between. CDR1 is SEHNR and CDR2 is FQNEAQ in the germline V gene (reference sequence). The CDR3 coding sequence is TGTGCCAGCTTCTTACTTGAAAAACTGTTTTTT. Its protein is CASFLLEKLFF.

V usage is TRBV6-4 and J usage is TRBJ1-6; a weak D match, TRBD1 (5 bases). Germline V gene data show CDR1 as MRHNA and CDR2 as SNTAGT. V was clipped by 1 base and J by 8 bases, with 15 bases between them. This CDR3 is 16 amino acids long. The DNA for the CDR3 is TGTGCCAGCAGTGACTTCCTCCAGGGAGAGTATTCACCCCTCCACTTT. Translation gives CASSDFLQGEYSPLHF.

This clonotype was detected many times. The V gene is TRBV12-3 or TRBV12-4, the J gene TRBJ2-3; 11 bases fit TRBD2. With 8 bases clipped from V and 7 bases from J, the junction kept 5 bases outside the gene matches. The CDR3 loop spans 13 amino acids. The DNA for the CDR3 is TGTGCCAGCGAGACTAGCGGGGCGAATACGCAGTATTTT. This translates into CASETSGANTQYF.

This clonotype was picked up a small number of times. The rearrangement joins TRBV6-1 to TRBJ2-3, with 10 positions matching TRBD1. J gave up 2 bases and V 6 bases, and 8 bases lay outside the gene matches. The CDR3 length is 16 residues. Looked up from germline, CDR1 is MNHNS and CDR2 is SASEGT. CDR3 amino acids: CASRRRQGADTDTQYF. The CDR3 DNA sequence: TGTGCCAGCAGGCGAAGACAGGGGGCCGACACAGATACGCAGTATTTT.

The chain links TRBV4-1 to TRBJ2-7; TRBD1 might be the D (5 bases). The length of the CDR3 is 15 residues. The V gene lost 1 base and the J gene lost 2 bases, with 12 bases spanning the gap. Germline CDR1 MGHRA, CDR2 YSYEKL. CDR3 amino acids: CASSQGTPFPYEQYF. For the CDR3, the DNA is TGCGCCAGCAGCCAAGGGACACCCTTCCCCTACGAGCAGTACTTC.

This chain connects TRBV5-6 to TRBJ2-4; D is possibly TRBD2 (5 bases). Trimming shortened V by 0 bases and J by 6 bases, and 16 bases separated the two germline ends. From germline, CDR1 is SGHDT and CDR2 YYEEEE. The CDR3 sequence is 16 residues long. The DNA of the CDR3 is TGTGCCAGCAGCTTGGACGGTGCTCTAGCAGGAAACATTCAGTACTTC. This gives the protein CASSLDGALAGNIQYF.

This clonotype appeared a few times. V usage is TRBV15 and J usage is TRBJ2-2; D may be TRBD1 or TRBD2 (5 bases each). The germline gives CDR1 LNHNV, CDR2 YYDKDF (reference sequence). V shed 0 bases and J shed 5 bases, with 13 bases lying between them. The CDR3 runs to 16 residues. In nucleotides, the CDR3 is TGTGCCACCAGCAGAGAGGGGGTCCTAGTTACCGGGGAGCTGTTTTTT. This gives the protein CATSREGVLVTGELFF.

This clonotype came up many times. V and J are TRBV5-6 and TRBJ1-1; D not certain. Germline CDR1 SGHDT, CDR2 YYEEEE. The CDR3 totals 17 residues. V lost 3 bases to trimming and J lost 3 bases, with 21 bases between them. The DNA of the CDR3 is TGTGCCAGCAGCTCGTCACAGTTGACCCGGGGTTACACTGAAGCTTTCTTT. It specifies CASSSSQLTRGYTEAFF.

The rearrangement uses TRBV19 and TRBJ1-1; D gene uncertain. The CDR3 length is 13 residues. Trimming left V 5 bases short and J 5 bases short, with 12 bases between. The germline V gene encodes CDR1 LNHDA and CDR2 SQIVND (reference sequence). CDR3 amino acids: CASSETRGTEAFF. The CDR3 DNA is TGTGCCAGTAGTGAAACCAGAGGGACTGAAGCTTTCTTT.

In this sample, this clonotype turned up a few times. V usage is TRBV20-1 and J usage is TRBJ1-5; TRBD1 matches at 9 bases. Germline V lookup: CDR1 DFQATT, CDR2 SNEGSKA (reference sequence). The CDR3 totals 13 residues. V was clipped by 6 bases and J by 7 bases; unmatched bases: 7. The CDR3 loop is CSARTGVGQPQHF. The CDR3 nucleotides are TGCAGTGCACGGACAGGGGTCGGGCAGCCCCAGCATTTT.

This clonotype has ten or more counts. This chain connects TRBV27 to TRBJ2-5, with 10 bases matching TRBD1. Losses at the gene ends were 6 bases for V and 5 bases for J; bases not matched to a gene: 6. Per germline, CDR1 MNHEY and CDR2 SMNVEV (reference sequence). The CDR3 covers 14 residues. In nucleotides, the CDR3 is TGTGCCAGCAGCTTCGACAGGGGGCTGGAGACCCAGTACTTC. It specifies CASSFDRGLETQYF.